The sequence of this TCR beta chain was determined in a study of blood T cell repertoires in COVID-19. CDR3 length: 14 amino acids. V was clipped by 4 bases and J by 1 base; unmatched bases: 1. Germline V CDR1 and CDR2: MDHEN, SYDVKM. The data were produced by immunoSEQ multiplex PCR, yet TCRdb's version contains in-frame clones alone and is incomplete. The sample has approximately 81,000 clones, 89% seen once. What was sequenced was peripheral blood. The chain combines TRBV28 with TRBJ1-1; 9 bases map to TRBD1. The receptor was derived from a man between 65 and 85 years old with active or convalescent COVID-19. The CDR3 bases are TGTGCCAGCAGTTCGACAGGGGGGAACACTGAAGCTTTCTTT. Translation gives CASSSTGGNTEAFF.